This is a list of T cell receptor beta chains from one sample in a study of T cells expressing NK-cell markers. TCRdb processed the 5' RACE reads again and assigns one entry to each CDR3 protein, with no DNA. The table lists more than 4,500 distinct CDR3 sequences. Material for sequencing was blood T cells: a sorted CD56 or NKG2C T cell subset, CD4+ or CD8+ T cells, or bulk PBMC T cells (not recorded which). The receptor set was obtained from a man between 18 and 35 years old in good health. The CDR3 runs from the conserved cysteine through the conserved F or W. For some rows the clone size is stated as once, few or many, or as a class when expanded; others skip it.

cdr3_aa: CASSLYGAGANVLTF
v_call: TRBV7-9
clone_size: NA
j_call: TRBJ2-6

cdr3_aa: CASSGDNTGELFF
v_call: TRBV6-4
clone_size: NA
j_call: TRBJ2-2

cdr3_aa: CASSVRDRGNYEQYF
v_call: TRBV9
clone_size: NA
j_call: TRBJ2-7

cdr3_aa: CASSPTPTSGYTF
v_call: TRBV5-5
clone_size: NA
j_call: TRBJ1-2

cdr3_aa: CASSLNFRGLTADTQYF
v_call: TRBV11-3
clone_size: NA
j_call: TRBJ2-3

cdr3_aa: CASSLIDREGTREQYF
v_call: TRBV7-9
clone_size: NA
j_call: TRBJ2-7

cdr3_aa: CASSPASVLNEQFF
v_call: TRBV27
clone_size: NA
j_call: TRBJ2-1

cdr3_aa: CASSYKDTGELFF
v_call: TRBV6-2/TRBV6-3
clone_size: NA
j_call: TRBJ2-2

cdr3_aa: CASSYSSSYNEQFF
v_call: TRBV6-2/TRBV6-3
clone_size: medium-sized
j_call: TRBJ2-1

cdr3_aa: CASSSPGRGELFF
v_call: TRBV27
clone_size: NA
j_call: TRBJ2-2

cdr3_aa: CASRHAWGANTEAFF
v_call: TRBV6-5
clone_size: NA
j_call: TRBJ1-1

cdr3_aa: CSARDLDREGNYEQYF
v_call: TRBV20-1
clone_size: NA
j_call: TRBJ2-7

cdr3_aa: CSARIAGRDTGELFF
v_call: TRBV20-1
clone_size: NA
j_call: TRBJ2-2

cdr3_aa: CASSYSAGFSEAFF
v_call: TRBV6-2/TRBV6-3
clone_size: NA
j_call: TRBJ1-1

cdr3_aa: CASSVGTGGTDTQYF
v_call: TRBV6-4
clone_size: medium-sized
j_call: TRBJ2-3

cdr3_aa: CSAGRVGDEQFF
v_call: TRBV20-1
clone_size: NA
j_call: TRBJ2-1

cdr3_aa: CASSRSTEAFF
v_call: TRBV7-2
clone_size: NA
j_call: TRBJ1-1

cdr3_aa: CASSLPRPSYEQYF
v_call: TRBV28
clone_size: NA
j_call: TRBJ2-7

cdr3_aa: CASSHRRTQSYGYTF
v_call: TRBV23-1
clone_size: NA
j_call: TRBJ1-2

cdr3_aa: CASSQDTGTFFSGEKLFF
v_call: TRBV4-1
clone_size: NA
j_call: TRBJ1-4

cdr3_aa: CASSQTSGHNEQFF
v_call: TRBV12-3/TRBV12-4
clone_size: NA
j_call: TRBJ2-1

cdr3_aa: CSARRTSGDSNEQFF
v_call: TRBV20-1
clone_size: medium-sized
j_call: TRBJ2-1

cdr3_aa: CASSPRTGHTGELFF
v_call: TRBV3-1
clone_size: NA
j_call: TRBJ2-2

cdr3_aa: CAISDRDRVNEQFF
v_call: TRBV10-3
clone_size: NA
j_call: TRBJ2-1

cdr3_aa: CASSPSGGSYNEQFF
v_call: TRBV19
clone_size: NA
j_call: TRBJ2-1

cdr3_aa: CASTHWSATEAFF
v_call: TRBV12-3/TRBV12-4
clone_size: NA
j_call: TRBJ1-1

cdr3_aa: CASSPGTSDTGELFF
v_call: TRBV6-5
clone_size: medium-sized
j_call: TRBJ2-2

cdr3_aa: CASSFTSGSYEQYF
v_call: TRBV7-6
clone_size: NA
j_call: TRBJ2-7

cdr3_aa: CASSYSGGGTYNEQFF
v_call: TRBV6-5
clone_size: medium-sized
j_call: TRBJ2-1

cdr3_aa: CATQKDGGGVDTQYF
v_call: TRBV15
clone_size: NA
j_call: TRBJ2-3